This T cell receptor beta chain was identified in a study of regulatory T cells in long-lasting Graves disease. Study results and caveats: TCR diversity was lower in persistent than newly diagnosed Graves' disease.

Documented time point: newly diagnosed GD, antithyroid drugs for less than 3 months. The TCR library used RNA extracted from PBMCs. In this cohort, patients came from an endocrinology department located in Xi'an, China. Turning to this clonotype: No antigen is known for it.

The TCR beta library used iRepertoire HTBI primers with Arm-PCR amplification of CDR3. MiXCR was run by TCRdb on the multiplex PCR reads, yielding one entry per CDR3 protein. The sample holds roughly 510,000 distinct CDR3 sequences, about 16% seen once. Germline V gene data show CDR1 as SGHAT and CDR2 as FQNNGV. This CDR3 comprises 12 residues. The V end lost 5 bases, the J end lost 6 bases, and 11 bases lay between the germline ends. These data were also reused for a study on T cells in Graves' hyperthyroidism and ophthalmopathy. That work adds: Absence of ophthalmopathy progression within 18 months defined stable Graves' hyperthyroidism.

Specimen: peripheral blood mononuclear cells (PBMCs), collected at new diagnosis, from a patient treated with antithyroid drugs. The chain joins TRBV11-2 to TRBJ2-7; D call uncertain. The receptor was derived from a man between 18 and 29 years old with Graves disease. CDR3 nucleotides: TGTGCCAGCAGCCGCTCGGTGGCCGAGCAGTACTTC. Its translation is CASSRSVAEQYF.